This T cell receptor (beta chain) was obtained from a study of blood T cell repertoires in COVID-19 (dated by TCRdb to about 2020). Looking at the study overall: Collaborator samples came from the United States, Italy and Spain and covered acute and convalescent phases of COVID-19. The prospective study material was composed of cDNA or gDNA derived from T cells, B-cell-depleted T cells, or PBMCs. The dataset comprised deeply sampled blood TCRbeta repertoires from subjects exposed to, actively infected with, or recovered from COVID-19. The repertoires were released in a freely available public database meant as a resource for research on the immune response to SARS-CoV-2. Samples came from the ongoing ImmuneRACE study (first 160 participants) plus 1,254 subjects from 6 global collaborators. The sample metadata nearly always contained a de-identified subject ID, COVID-19 status, age in years and sex. Where available, HLA class I and class II types were obtained from metadata supplied by the sample provider rather than from assay-based typing.

TCRbeta CDR3 regions were amplified from genomic DNA using the immunoSEQ Assay, a bias-controlled multiplex PCR. The paper's data handling went like this. The number of nucleated cells in each sample was estimated by amplification of reference gene primers within the assay. Sequence reads were collapsed and filtered to measure the absolute abundance of every unique TCRbeta CDR3 rearrangement. For each sample, productive Simpson clonality was calculated by taking the square root of Simpson's diversity index across productive rearrangements. TCRdb retrieved this table from immuneACCESS and kept in-frame rearrangements only. Not all clones are present; in checked studies, unresolved V genes account for under half, and no reason is known for the remainder. V and J calls and clone size are copied from that table; D and trimming were computed from the DNA. The sample contains 100,000 to 120,000 clones, around nine tenths of them found a single time. Roughly 5% of the sample is taken by the ten largest.

V is reduced by 5 bases and J by 6 bases, leaving a spacing of 13 bases between them. The CDR3 covers 13 residues, taking in both the cysteine and the phenylalanine. Left in the record is the CDR3 DNA by itself, 39 bases read in frame from the first base. Each collaborating institution followed its own protocols to collect whole blood in K2EDTA tubes. For TCRbeta analysis, collaborator samples were shipped as frozen whole blood, as isolated PBMCs, or as DNA extracted from either sample type. In this sample, this clone turned up once. This receptor's antigen is unknown. Nothing much larger sits one base from this clone, and base qualities are not available. General conclusions and limits of the study: Clinical and demographic metadata were provided uncurated, with the amount varying by source and participant.

Sequencing input: peripheral blood. The rearranged chain carries TRBV12-3 or TRBV12-4 and TRBJ1-2; tentative D gene TRBD1, with 6 bases matching. The TCR was taken from a human donor in a cohort sampled during active COVID-19. The CDR3 protein sequence reads: CASSPIQGNGYTF. The nucleotide sequence reads TGTGCCAGCAGTCCCATTCAGGGGAATGGCTACACCTTC.